This T cell receptor beta chain originates from a study of neurological immune-mediated disorders. With 3 bases removed from V and 2 bases from J, the gap between germline ends came to 12 bases. The CDR3 is made up of 15 amino acids. The V gene's germline CDR1 is SGHTA and CDR2 FQGNSA. Each CDR3 protein gets one entry after TCRdb re-called the 5' RACE reads with MiXCR. The sample lists more than 50,000 distinct CDR3 sequences, about an eighth occurring once. This clonotype was observed many times. The rearrangement joins TRBV7-2 to TRBJ2-3; maybe TRBD2 (6 bases). The TCR sequence derives from a man aged 60-69 years in good health. Specimen: PBMCs. In DNA form, the CDR3 reads TGTGCCAGCAGCTTCCCCCGGGGGTACACAGATACGCAGTATTTT. This gives the protein CASSFPRGYTDTQYF. The full variable domain, completed using reference TRBV7-2 and TRBJ2-3, is GAGVSQSPSNKVTEKGKDVELRCDPISGHTALYWYRQSLGQGLEFLIYFQGNSAPDKSGLPSDRFSAERTGGSVSTLTIQRTQQEDSAVYLCASSFPRGYTDTQYFGPGTRLTVL.